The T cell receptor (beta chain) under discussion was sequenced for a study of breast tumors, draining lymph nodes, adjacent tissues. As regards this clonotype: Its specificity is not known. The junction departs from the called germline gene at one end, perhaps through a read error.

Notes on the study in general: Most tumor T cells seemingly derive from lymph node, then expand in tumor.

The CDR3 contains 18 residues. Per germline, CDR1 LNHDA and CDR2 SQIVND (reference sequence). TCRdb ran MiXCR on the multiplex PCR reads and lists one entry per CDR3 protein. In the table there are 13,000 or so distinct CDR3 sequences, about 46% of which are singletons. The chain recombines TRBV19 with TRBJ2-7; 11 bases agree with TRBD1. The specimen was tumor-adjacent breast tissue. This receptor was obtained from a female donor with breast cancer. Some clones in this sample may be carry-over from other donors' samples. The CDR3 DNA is TGTACCAGTAGTGCCGGGACAGGGGGGCTAGCGGGGTTCTACGAGCAGTACTTC. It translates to CTSSAGTGGLAGFYEQYF. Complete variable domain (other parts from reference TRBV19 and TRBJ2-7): DGGITQSPKYLFRKEGQNVTLSCEQNLNHDAMYWYRQDPGQGLRLIYYSQIVNDFQKGDIAEGYSVSREKKESFPLTVTSAQKNPTAFYLCTSSAGTGGLAGFYEQYFGPGTRLTVT.